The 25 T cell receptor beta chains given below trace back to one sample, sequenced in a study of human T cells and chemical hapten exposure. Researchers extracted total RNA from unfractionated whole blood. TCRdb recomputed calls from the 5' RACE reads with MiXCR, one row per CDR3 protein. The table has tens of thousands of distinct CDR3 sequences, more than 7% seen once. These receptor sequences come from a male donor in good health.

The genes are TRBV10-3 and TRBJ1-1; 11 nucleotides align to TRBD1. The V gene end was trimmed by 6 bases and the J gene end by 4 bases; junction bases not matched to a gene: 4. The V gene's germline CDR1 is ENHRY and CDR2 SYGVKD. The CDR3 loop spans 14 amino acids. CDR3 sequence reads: CAISPGTGGTEAFF. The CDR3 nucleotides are TGTGCCATCAGCCCCGGGACAGGGGGCACTGAAGCTTTCTTT.

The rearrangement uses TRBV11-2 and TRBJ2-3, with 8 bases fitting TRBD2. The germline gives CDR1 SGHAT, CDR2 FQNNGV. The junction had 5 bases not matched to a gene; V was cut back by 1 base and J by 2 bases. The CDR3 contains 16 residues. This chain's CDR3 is CASSLVAGGPTDTQYF. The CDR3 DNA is TGTGCCAGCAGCTTAGTGGCGGGGGGCCCCACAGATACGCAGTATTTT. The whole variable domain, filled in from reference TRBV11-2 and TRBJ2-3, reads EAGVAQSPRYKIIEKRQSVAFWCNPISGHATLYWYQQILGQGPKLLIQFQNNGVVDDSQLPKDRFSAERLKGVDSTLKIQPAKLEDSAVYLCASSLVAGGPTDTQYFGPGTRLTVL.

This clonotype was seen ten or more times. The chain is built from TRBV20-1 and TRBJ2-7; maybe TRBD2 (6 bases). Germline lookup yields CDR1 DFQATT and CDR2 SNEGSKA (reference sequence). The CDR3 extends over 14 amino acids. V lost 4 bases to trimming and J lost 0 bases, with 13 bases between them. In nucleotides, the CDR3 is TGCAGTGCTACTCGGGACTCCGCCTCCTACGAGCAGTACTTC. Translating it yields CSATRDSASYEQYF.

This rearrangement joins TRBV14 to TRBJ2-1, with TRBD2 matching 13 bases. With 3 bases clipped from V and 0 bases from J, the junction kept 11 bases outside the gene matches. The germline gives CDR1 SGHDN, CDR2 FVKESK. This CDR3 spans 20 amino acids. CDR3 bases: TGTGCCAGCAGCCAGAATGTTGTACTAGCGGGGGGGAGCTCCTACAATGAGCAGTTCTTC. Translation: CASSQNVVLAGGSSYNEQFF.

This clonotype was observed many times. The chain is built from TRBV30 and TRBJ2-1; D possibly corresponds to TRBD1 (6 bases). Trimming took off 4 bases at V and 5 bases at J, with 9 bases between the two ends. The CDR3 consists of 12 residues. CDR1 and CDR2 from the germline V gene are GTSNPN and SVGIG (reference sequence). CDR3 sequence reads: CAWTGDHNEQFF. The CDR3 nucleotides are TGTGCCTGGACAGGGGACCACAATGAGCAGTTCTTC.

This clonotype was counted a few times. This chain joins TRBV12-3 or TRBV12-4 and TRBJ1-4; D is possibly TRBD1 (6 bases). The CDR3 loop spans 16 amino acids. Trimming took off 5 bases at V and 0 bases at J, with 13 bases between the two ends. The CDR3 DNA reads TGTGCCAGCAGTCCCGGGACACCTGCAACTAATGAAAAACTGTTTTTT. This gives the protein CASSPGTPATNEKLFF.

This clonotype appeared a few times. The DNA for the CDR3 is TGCGCCAGCAGCCAAGACAGTAACACTGAAGCTTTCTTT. As protein: CASSQDSNTEAFF. V usage is TRBV4-3 and J usage is TRBJ1-1, with D unresolved. CDR3 length: 13 residues. V lost 0 bases and J 2 bases, leaving 4 bases between the germline ends. The germline V gene encodes CDR1 LGHNA and CDR2 YSLEER.

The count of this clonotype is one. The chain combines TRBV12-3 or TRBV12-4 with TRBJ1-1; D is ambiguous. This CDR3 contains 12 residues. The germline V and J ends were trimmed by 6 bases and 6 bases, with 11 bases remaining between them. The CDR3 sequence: CASSFYSAEAFF. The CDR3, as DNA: TGTGCCAGCAGCTTTTATTCAGCTGAAGCTTTCTTT.

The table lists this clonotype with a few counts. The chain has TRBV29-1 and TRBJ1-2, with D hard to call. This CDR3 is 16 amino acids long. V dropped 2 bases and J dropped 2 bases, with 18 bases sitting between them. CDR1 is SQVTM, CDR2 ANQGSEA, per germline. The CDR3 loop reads CSVEPRRKGSNYGYTF. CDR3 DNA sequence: TGCAGCGTTGAACCCCGGCGGAAAGGGTCCAACTATGGCTACACCTTC.

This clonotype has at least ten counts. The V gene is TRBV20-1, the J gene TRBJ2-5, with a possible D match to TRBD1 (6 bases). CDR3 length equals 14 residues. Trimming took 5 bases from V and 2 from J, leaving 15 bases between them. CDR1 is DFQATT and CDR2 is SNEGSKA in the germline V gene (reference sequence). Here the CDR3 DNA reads TGCAGTGCTTCTAGGGGGTCCAGGCAAGAGACCCAGTACTTC. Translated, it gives CSASRGSRQETQYF.

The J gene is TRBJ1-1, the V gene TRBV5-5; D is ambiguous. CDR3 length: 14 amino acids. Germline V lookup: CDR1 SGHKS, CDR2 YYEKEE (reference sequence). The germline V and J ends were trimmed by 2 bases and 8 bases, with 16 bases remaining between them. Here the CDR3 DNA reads TGTGCCAGCAGCTTCTCCGCCGGTGAGACCGAAGCTTTCTTT. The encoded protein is CASSFSAGETEAFF. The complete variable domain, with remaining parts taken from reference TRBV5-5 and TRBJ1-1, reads DAGVTQSPTHLIKTRGQQVTLRCSPISGHKSVSWYQQVLGQGPQFIFQYYEKEERGRGNFPDRFSARQFPNYSSELNVNALLLGDSALYLCASSFSAGETEAFFGQGTRLTVV.

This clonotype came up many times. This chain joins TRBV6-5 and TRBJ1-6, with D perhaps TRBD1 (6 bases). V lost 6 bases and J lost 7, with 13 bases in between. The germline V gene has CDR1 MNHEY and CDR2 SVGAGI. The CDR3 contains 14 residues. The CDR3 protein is CASRRTGYNSPLHF. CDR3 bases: TGTGCCAGCAGACGAACAGGGTACAATTCACCCCTCCACTTT.

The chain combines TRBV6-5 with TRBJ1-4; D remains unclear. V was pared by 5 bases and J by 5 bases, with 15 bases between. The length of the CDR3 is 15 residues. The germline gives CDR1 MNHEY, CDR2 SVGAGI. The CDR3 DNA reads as TGTGCCAGCAGTATTAACGCCGGCGGAAATGAAAAACTGTTTTTT. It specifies CASSINAGGNEKLFF.

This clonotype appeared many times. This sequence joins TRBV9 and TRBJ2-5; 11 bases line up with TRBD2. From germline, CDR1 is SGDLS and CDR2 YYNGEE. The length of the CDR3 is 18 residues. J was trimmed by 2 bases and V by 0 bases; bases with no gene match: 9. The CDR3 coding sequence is TGTGCCAGCAGCGTAGGGGGGACTAGCGGTGGGGAACAAGAGACCCAGTACTTC. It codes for CASSVGGTSGGEQETQYF.

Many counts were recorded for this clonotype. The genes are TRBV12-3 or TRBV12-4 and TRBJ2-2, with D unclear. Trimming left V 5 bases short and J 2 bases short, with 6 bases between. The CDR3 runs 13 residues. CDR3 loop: CASSLRNTGELFF. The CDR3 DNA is TGTGCCAGCAGTCTCCGAAACACCGGGGAGCTGTTTTTT.

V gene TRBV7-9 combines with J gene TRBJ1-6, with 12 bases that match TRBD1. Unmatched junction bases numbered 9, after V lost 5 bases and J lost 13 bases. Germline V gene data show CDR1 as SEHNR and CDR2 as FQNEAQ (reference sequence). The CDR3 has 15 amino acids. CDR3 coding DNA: TGTGCCAGCAGCCAGGAGGGACAGGGGGCGCGTCCCCTCCACTTT. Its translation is CASSQEGQGARPLHF.

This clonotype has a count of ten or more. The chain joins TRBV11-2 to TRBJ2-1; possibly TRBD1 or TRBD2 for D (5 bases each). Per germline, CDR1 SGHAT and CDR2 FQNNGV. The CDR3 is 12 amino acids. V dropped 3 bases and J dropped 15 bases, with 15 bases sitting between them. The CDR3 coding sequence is TGTGCCAGCAGCTTGAGAGGCGACGGGGCGTTCTTC. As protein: CASSLRGDGAFF.

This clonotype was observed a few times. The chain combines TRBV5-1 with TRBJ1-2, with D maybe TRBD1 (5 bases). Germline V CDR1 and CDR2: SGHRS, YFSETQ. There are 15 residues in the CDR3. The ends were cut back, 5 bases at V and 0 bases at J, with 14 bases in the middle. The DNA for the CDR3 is TGCGCCAGCAGTCCCGCCGGGACGGCTAACTATGGCTACACCTTC. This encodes CASSPAGTANYGYTF.

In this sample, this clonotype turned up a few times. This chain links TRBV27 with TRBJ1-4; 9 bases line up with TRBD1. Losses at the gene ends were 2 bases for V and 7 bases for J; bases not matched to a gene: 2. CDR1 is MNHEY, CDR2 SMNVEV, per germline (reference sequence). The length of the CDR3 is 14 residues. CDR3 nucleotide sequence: TGTGCCAGCAGTTTAACAGGGGGCATTGAAAAACTGTTTTTT. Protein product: CASSLTGGIEKLFF.

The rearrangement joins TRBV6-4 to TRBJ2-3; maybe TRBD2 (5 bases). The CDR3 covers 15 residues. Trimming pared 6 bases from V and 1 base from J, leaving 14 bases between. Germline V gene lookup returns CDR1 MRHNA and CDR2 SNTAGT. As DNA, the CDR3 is TGTGCCAGCAGCGACCAGACTACCGGCACAGATACGCAGTATTTT. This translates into CASSDQTTGTDTQYF.

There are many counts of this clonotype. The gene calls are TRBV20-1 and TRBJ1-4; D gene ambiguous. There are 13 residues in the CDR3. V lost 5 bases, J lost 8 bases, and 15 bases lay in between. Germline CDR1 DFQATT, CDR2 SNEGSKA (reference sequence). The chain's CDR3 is CSAPVKGSEKLFF. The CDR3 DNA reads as TGCAGTGCTCCAGTCAAGGGTTCCGAAAAACTGTTTTTT.

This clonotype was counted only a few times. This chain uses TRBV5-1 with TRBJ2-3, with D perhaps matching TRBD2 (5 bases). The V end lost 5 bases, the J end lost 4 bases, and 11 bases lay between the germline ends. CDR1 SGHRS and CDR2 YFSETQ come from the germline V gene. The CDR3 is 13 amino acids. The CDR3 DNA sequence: TGCGCCAGCAGTTGGACTTGGTCAGATACGCAGTATTTT. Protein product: CASSWTWSDTQYF.

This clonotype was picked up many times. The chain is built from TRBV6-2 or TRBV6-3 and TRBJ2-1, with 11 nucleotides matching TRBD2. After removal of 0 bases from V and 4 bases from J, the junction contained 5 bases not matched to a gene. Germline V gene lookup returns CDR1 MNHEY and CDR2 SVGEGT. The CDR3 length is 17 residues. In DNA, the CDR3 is TGTGCCAGCAGTTACTCTCCTAGCGGGGGGTTGTACAATGAGCAGTTCTTC. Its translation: CASSYSPSGGLYNEQFF.

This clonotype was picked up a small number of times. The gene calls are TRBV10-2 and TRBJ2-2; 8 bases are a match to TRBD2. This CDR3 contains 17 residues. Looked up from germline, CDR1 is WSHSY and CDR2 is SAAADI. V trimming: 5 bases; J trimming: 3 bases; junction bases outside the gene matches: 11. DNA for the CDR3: TGCGCCAGCAGTCTCCTTTGGGCAGCGGGAGACACCGGGGAGCTGTTTTTT. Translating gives CASSLLWAAGDTGELFF.

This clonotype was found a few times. CDR3 protein: CASSLTANSPLHF. The DNA for the CDR3 is TGTGCCAGCAGCTTAACAGCCAATTCACCCCTCCACTTT. The rearrangement joins TRBV7-3 to TRBJ1-6; D unclear. Germline V gene sequence: CDR1 SGHTA, CDR2 FQGTGA. CDR3 size: 13 residues. Trimming left V 0 bases short and J 7 bases short, with 4 bases between.